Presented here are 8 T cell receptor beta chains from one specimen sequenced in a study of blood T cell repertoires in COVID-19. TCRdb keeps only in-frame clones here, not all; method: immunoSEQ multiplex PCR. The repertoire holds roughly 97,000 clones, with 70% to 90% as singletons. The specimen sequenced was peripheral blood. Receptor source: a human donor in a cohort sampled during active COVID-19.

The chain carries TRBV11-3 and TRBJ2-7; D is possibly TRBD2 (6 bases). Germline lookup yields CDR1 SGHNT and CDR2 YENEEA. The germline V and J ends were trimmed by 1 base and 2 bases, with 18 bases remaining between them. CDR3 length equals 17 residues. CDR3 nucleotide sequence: TGTGCCAGCAGCTTAGGCGTATGGGGCGGGGCTGCCTACGAGCAGTACTTC. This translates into CASSLGVWGGAAYEQYF.

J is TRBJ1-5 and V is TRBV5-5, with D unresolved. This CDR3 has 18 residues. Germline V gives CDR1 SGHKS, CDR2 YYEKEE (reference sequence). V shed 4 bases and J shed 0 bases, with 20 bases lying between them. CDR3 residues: CASSQQLRGLYSNQPQHF. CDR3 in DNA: TGTGCCAGCAGCCAACAGCTTAGAGGGTTGTATAGCAATCAGCCCCAGCATTTT.

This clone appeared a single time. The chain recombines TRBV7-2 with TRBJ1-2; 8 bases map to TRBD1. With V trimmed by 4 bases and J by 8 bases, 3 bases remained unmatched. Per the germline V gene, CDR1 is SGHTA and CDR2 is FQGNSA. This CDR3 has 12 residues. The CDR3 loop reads CASSWTGTGYTF. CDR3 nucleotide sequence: TGTGCCAGCAGCTGGACAGGGACGGGCTACACCTTC. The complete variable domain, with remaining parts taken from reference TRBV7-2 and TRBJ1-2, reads GAGVSQSPSNKVTEKGKDVELRCDPISGHTALYWYRQSLGQGLEFLIYFQGNSAPDKSGLPSDRFSAERTGGSVSTLTIQRTQQEDSAVYLCASSWTGTGYTFGSGTRLTVV.

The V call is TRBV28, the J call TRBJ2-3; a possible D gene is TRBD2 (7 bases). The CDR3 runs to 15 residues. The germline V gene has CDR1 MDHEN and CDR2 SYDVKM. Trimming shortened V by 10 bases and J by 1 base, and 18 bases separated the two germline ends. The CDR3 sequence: CAIVSGGRGTDTQYF. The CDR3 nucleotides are TGTGCCATTGTTTCCGGGGGGCGGGGCACAGATACGCAGTATTTT.

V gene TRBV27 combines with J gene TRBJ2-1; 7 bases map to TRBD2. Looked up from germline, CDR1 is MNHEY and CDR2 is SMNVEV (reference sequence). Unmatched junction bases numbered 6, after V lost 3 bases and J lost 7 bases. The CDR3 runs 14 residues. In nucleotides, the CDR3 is TGTGCCAGCAGTTTTACAGCGGGGAAGAATGAGCAGTTCTTC. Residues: CASSFTAGKNEQFF.

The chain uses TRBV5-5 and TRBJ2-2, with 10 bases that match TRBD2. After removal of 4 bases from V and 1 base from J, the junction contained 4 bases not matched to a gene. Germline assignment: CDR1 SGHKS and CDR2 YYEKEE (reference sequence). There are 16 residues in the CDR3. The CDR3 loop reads CASSPIAGGNTGELFF. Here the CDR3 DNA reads TGTGCCAGCAGCCCGATAGCGGGAGGGAACACCGGGGAGCTGTTTTTT.

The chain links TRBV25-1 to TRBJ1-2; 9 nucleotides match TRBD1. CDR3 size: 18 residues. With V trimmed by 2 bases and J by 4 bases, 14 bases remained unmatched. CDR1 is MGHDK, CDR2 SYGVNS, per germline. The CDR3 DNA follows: TGTGCCAGCAGTGAAGGGGGCAACAACAGGGGGCCAAGCTATGGCTACACCTTC. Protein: CASSEGGNNRGPSYGYTF.

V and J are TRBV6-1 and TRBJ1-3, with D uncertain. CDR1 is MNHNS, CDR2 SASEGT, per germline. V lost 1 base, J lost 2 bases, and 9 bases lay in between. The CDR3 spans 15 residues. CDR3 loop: CASSEGGSAGNTIYF. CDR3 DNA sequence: TGTGCCAGCAGTGAAGGCGGGTCTGCTGGAAACACCATATATTTT.